This TCR beta chain was observed in a study of T cell responses to AZD1222 COVID-19 vaccine. Sequencing used immunoSEQ multiplex PCR; TCRdb keeps in-frame clones, though not all of them. The sample records around 63,000 clones, over 75% being singletons. This CDR3 contains 14 residues. With 3 bases removed from V and 8 bases from J, the gap between germline ends came to 17 bases. CDR1 is SGDLS and CDR2 is YYNGEE in the germline V gene. This chain links TRBV9 with TRBJ2-5, with D possibly TRBD2 on 7 matching bases. The starting material was peripheral blood, obtained on day 0 of AZD1222 vaccination. This receptor was identified in an adult in good health. In DNA, the CDR3 is TGTGCCAGCAGCGGCGGACAGCCAGCGGGAACCCAGTACTTC. Translated: CASSGGQPAGTQYF.